These 30 T cell receptor beta chains were all obtained from the same sample, sequenced in a study of preoperative IRX-2 immunotherapy in early breast cancer. Treatment specified: preoperative locoregional IRX-2 cytokine immunotherapy. The data were produced by immunoSEQ multiplex PCR, yet TCRdb's version contains in-frame clones alone and is incomplete. The sample lists approximately 100,000 clones; 75% to 90% were seen once. The material sequenced was tumor tissue, taken after IRX-2 immunotherapy. These receptors came from a human donor with breast cancer.

The chain employs TRBV11-3 and TRBJ1-5, with D unclear. The CDR3 has 14 amino acids. Trimming removed 3 bases from V and 0 bases from J, with 6 bases in between. Germline V gene data show CDR1 as SGHNT and CDR2 as YENEEA. The CDR3 region is CASSLVDSNQPQHF. The CDR3 bases are TGTGCCAGCAGCTTGGTGGATAGCAATCAGCCCCAGCATTTT.

The chain uses TRBV6-8 and TRBJ1-2; 7 bases map to TRBD1. CDR1 is MNHGY, CDR2 SAAAGT, per germline. V gave up 6 bases and J gave up 2 bases; unmatched junction bases: 9. This CDR3 spans 15 amino acids. The DNA for the CDR3 is TGTGCCAGCAGACTAGCTCCAGGGGGAAACTATGGCTACACCTTC. Translation: CASRLAPGGNYGYTF.

The chain combines TRBV28 with TRBJ2-7, with 8 bases that match TRBD1. Germline values: CDR1 MDHEN, CDR2 SYDVKM. The CDR3 runs to 16 residues. J gave up 4 bases and V 3 bases, and 11 bases lay outside the gene matches. DNA for the CDR3: TGTGCCAGCAGTTTGATGGGATCGGACAGGGTATACGAGCAGTACTTC. Protein: CASSLMGSDRVYEQYF. Using reference TRBV28 and TRBJ2-7 for the parts outside the CDR3, the full variable domain is DVKVTQSSRYLVKRTGEKVFLECVQDMDHENMFWYRQDPGLGLRLIYFSYDVKMKEKGDIPEGYSVSREKKERFSLILESASTNQTSMYLCASSLMGSDRVYEQYFGPGTRLTVT.

Notes on this clone: This sample also contains other DNA sequences that code for the same CDR3. The chain recombines TRBV10-2 with TRBJ1-5; possibly TRBD1 for D (6 bases). The V and J ends lost 0 bases and 7 bases respectively, with 10 bases between them. The CDR3 has 14 residues. Germline assignment: CDR1 WSHSY and CDR2 SAAADI. The CDR3 is CASSESGGRQPQHF. The CDR3 nucleotides read TGCGCCAGCAGTGAGTCTGGGGGCCGGCAGCCCCAGCATTTT.

About this clone itself: The junction departs from the called germline gene at one end, perhaps through a read error. The chain combines TRBV6-8 with TRBJ1-1; D unresolved. Germline lookup yields CDR1 MNHGY and CDR2 SAAAGT. This CDR3 contains 14 residues. CDR3: CAISAASMNTEAFF. Here the CDR3 DNA reads TGTGCCATCAGTGCCGCGTCCATGAACACTGAAGCTTTCTTT.

The V gene is TRBV11-3, the J gene TRBJ2-1, with 12 bases lining up with TRBD2. The CDR3 spans 15 residues. The V gene's germline CDR1 is SGHNT and CDR2 YENEEA. Trimming cost V 4 bases and J 4 bases; bases outside gene matches: 2. The CDR3 loop is CASSYTSGGYNEQFF. CDR3 bases: TGTGCCAGCAGCTATACTAGCGGGGGGTACAATGAGCAGTTCTTC.

A few counts support this clone. V usage is TRBV5-1 and J usage is TRBJ1-4; the D is unclear. The CDR3 extends over 14 amino acids. The V and J ends lost 0 bases and 1 base respectively, with 4 bases between them. Per the germline V gene, CDR1 is SGHRS and CDR2 is YFSETQ. This chain's CDR3 is CASSLGGTNEKLFF. CDR3 nucleotides: TGCGCCAGCAGCTTGGGGGGAACTAATGAAAAACTGTTTTTT.

This clone was picked up many times. This chain links TRBV25-1 with TRBJ2-1, with 10 bases fitting TRBD2. V was clipped by 6 bases and J by 4 bases; unmatched bases: 9. Germline CDR1 MGHDK, CDR2 SYGVNS. CDR3 length equals 16 residues. The CDR3 nucleotides read TGTGCCAGCAGGGGGAAGAGACTAGCGGGTTACAATGAGCAGTTCTTC. It translates to CASRGKRLAGYNEQFF. Filled out from reference TRBV25-1 and TRBJ2-1, the complete variable domain reads EADIYQTPRYLVIGTGKKITLECSQTMGHDKMYWYQQDPGMELHLIHYSYGVNSTEKGDLSSESTVSRIRTEHFPLTLESARPSHTSQYLCASRGKRLAGYNEQFFGPGTRLTVL.

This chain uses TRBV11-3 with TRBJ2-1; D is unresolved. CDR1 is SGHNT, CDR2 YENEEA, per germline. The CDR3 is 14 residues long. V was pared by 1 base and J by 5 bases, with 9 bases between. CDR3 protein: CASSLGPFDNEQFF. In DNA, the CDR3 is TGTGCCAGCAGCTTAGGACCGTTTGACAATGAGCAGTTCTTC. Full variable domain (remainder filled in from reference TRBV11-3 and TRBJ2-1): EAGVVQSPRYKIIEKKQPVAFWCNPISGHNTLYWYLQNLGQGPELLIRYENEEAVDDSQLPKDRFSAERLKGVDSTLKIQPAELGDSAVYLCASSLGPFDNEQFFGPGTRLTVL.

The V and J genes are TRBV19 and TRBJ1-5; D gene uncertain. With 3 bases removed from V and 3 bases from J, the gap between germline ends came to 9 bases. The CDR3 is made up of 14 amino acids. CDR1 LNHDA and CDR2 SQIVND come from the germline V gene (reference sequence). The DNA for the CDR3 is TGTGCCAGTAGTATGAGGGAGACCAATCAGCCCCAGCATTTT. This codes for CASSMRETNQPQHF.

J is TRBJ1-2 and V is TRBV30; D unclear. CDR3 length: 12 amino acids. Germline V gene lookup returns CDR1 GTSNPN and CDR2 SVGIG (reference sequence). V was cut by 3 bases and J by 10 bases, with 15 bases left in between. The CDR3 bases are TGTGCCTGGAGCGGGTTCCAGAGACACTACACCTTC. Amino acid sequence: CAWSGFQRHYTF.

The V call is TRBV7-1, the J call TRBJ2-1; 8 bases line up with TRBD2. Being an ORF, TRBV7-1 has a function that is uncertain. V lost 3 bases to trimming and J lost 1 base; unmatched junction nucleotides: 5. The CDR3 loop spans 16 amino acids. CDR3 region: CASSSNLAGSYNEQFF. The CDR3 coding sequence is TGTGCCAGCAGCTCTAATTTAGCGGGGTCCTACAATGAGCAGTTCTTC.

This rearrangement joins TRBV6-8 to TRBJ1-1; no definite D call. The germline V gene has CDR1 MNHGY and CDR2 SAAAGT. CDR3 length: 14 residues. V lost 4 bases and J lost 1, with 10 bases in between. In DNA, the CDR3 is TGTGCCAGCAGTTTGACGATGGCGAACACTGAAGCTTTCTTT. Amino acids: CASSLTMANTEAFF.

This clone was seen once. A junction end diverges from the germline sequence, so it may reflect a read error. This sequence joins TRBV6-8 and TRBJ1-4, with no clear D. The CDR3 covers 14 residues. From germline, CDR1 is MNHGY and CDR2 SAAAGT. The CDR3 DNA is TGTGCCAGCAGTTTACGCAGGAGTGATGAAAAACTATTTTTT. Translating gives CASSLRRSDEKLFF.

This clone appeared a few times. The CDR3 loop reads CASRPIVGSTEAFF. The DNA of the CDR3 is TGTGCCAGCAGACCAATCGTTGGTAGCACTGAAGCTTTCTTT. This chain connects TRBV6-8 to TRBJ1-1; no firm D call. CDR3 length: 14 residues. The germline CDR1 and CDR2 sequences are MNHGY and SAAAGT. V gave up 6 bases and J gave up 4 bases, with 15 bases separating them.

The chain combines TRBV14 with TRBJ2-5; a weak D match, TRBD1 (6 bases). The germline gives CDR1 SGHDN, CDR2 FVKESK. This CDR3 has 14 residues. Deletions cut 6 bases from V and 5 bases from J, with 16 bases between. This CDR3 is CASRETGPAETQYF. DNA for the CDR3: TGTGCCAGCAGAGAGACAGGCCCGGCGGAGACCCAGTACTTC.

This chain connects TRBV23-1 to TRBJ2-3; D is possibly TRBD2 (6 bases). TRBV23-1 has ORF status, its function being uncertain. This CDR3 region has 17 residues. The V and J ends lost 7 bases and 4 bases respectively, with 24 bases between them. CDR3 nucleotide sequence: TGCGCCAGCACAACCCCACCTAGCGATGGCTTCTCAGATACGCAGTATTTT. It encodes CASTTPPSDGFSDTQYF.

The chain recombines TRBV28 with TRBJ2-3; the D call may be TRBD1 or TRBD2 (5 bases each). Trimming removed 5 bases from V and 2 bases from J, with 8 bases in between. CDR1 and CDR2 (germline): MDHEN, SYDVKM. This CDR3 contains 13 residues. The CDR3 loop reads CASSPGPTDTQYF. CDR3 coding DNA: TGTGCCAGCAGTCCGGGGCCCACAGATACGCAGTATTTT.

The genes are TRBV25-1 and TRBJ2-2; TRBD1 is a possible D gene (6 bases). Germline V gives CDR1 MGHDK, CDR2 SYGVNS. V was cut by 2 bases and J by 4 bases, with 11 bases left in between. CDR3 length: 15 amino acids. Here the CDR3 reads CASSEPGTFTGELFF. As DNA, the CDR3 is TGTGCCAGCAGTGAACCTGGGACATTCACCGGGGAGCTGTTTTTT.

The genes are TRBV10-1 and TRBJ2-1; 10 bases are shared with TRBD2. Trimming took 2 bases from V and 10 from J; bases not matched to a gene: 2. The CDR3 contains 13 residues. CDR1 and CDR2 from the germline V gene are WNHNN and SYGVQD (reference sequence). The CDR3 is CASSEPTSGEQFF. Here the CDR3 DNA reads TGCGCCAGCAGTGAGCCGACTAGCGGGGAGCAGTTCTTC.

The genes are TRBV28 and TRBJ1-3; perhaps TRBD1 as D (6 bases). Germline V lookup: CDR1 MDHEN, CDR2 SYDVKM. The CDR3 length is 15 residues. V lost 8 bases to trimming and J lost 1 base, with 15 bases between them. The CDR3 spells CASAGGGPSGNTIYF. CDR3 coding DNA: TGTGCCAGCGCTGGAGGGGGGCCTTCTGGAAACACCATATATTTT.

The V and J genes are TRBV5-1 and TRBJ2-2; D is perhaps TRBD1 (7 bases). The CDR3 is 15 residues long. Per germline, CDR1 SGHRS and CDR2 YFSETQ. The V end was cut by 4 bases, the J end by 4 bases, with 14 bases between. DNA of the CDR3: TGCGCCAGCAGCCCAGGGGGGCTTGTCACCGGGGAGCTGTTTTTT. It yields the protein CASSPGGLVTGELFF.

V and J are TRBV5-1 and TRBJ1-4; D is undetermined. Germline V gene data show CDR1 as SGHRS and CDR2 as YFSETQ. The CDR3 runs to 15 residues. Trimming cost V 4 bases and J 2 bases, with 12 bases left between them. CDR3 protein: CASSRVTATNEKLFF. The CDR3 coding sequence is TGCGCCAGCAGCCGGGTGACGGCTACTAATGAAAAACTGTTTTTT.

This clone was detected only a few times. The chain uses TRBV5-1 and TRBJ2-3; D possibly corresponds to TRBD2 (7 bases). The CDR3 consists of 16 residues. Germline loops: CDR1 SGHRS, CDR2 YFSETQ. Trimming took off 1 base at V and 4 bases at J, with 16 bases between the two ends. The CDR3 sequence is CASSLYGGAGADTQYF. The CDR3 DNA is TGCGCCAGCAGCTTGTATGGGGGGGCGGGCGCAGATACGCAGTATTTT.

The rearrangement joins TRBV1 to TRBJ1-2; the table assigns TRBD1, which was not confirmed against the DNA. TRBV1 is a listed pseudogene. This CDR3 contains 13 residues. This CDR3 reads CASSRGQDYGYTF. DNA for the CDR3: TGCGCCAGCAGCCGGGGACAGGACTATGGCTACACCTTC.

The chain links TRBV6-8 to TRBJ2-2; 7 nucleotides match TRBD1. The CDR3 loop spans 14 amino acids. Per germline, CDR1 MNHGY and CDR2 SAAAGT. V lost 6 bases to trimming and J lost 2 bases; unmatched junction nucleotides: 3. CDR3 nucleotide sequence: TGTGCCAGCAGGGGACAGACCAACACCGGGGAGCTGTTTTTT. Encoded protein: CASRGQTNTGELFF.

This clone was found a few times. The chain recombines TRBV11-3 with TRBJ1-2, with TRBD1 matching 10 bases. With 6 bases clipped from V and 8 bases from J, the junction kept 12 bases outside the gene matches. The CDR3 loop spans 15 amino acids. CDR1 and CDR2 (germline): SGHNT, YENEEA. The CDR3 is CASRRDRGEVRGYTF. CDR3 DNA sequence: TGTGCCAGCAGGCGGGACAGGGGAGAGGTGCGCGGCTACACCTTC.

The rearrangement joins TRBV4-1 to TRBJ1-2; 7 bases line up with TRBD1. This CDR3 spans 16 amino acids. The germline V gene encodes CDR1 MGHRA and CDR2 YSYEKL. Unmatched junction bases numbered 9, after V lost 1 base and J lost 4 bases. Written as DNA, the CDR3 is TGCGCCAGCAGCCAAGTTACCGAGACAGGGAGCTATGGCTACACCTTC. This sequence encodes CASSQVTETGSYGYTF.

This chain joins TRBV15 and TRBJ2-2, with D unresolved. Germline CDR1 and CDR2: LNHNV and YYDKDF (reference sequence). The CDR3 runs 14 residues. V was trimmed by 5 bases and J by 6 bases, leaving 13 bases between them. CDR3 DNA sequence: TGTGCCACCAGCCTAGAGTTCAGATCCGGGGAGCTGTTTTTT. As protein: CATSLEFRSGELFF.

The V and J genes are TRBV15 and TRBJ1-1; tentative D call: TRBD1 (5 bases). Between the trimmed V and J ends, which lost 0 bases and 3 bases, there was a span of 11 bases. Germline values: CDR1 LNHNV, CDR2 YYDKDF (reference sequence). The CDR3 is 15 residues long. The CDR3 sequence: CATSRDLQADTEAFF. CDR3 nucleotide sequence: TGTGCCACCAGCAGAGATTTACAGGCTGACACTGAAGCTTTCTTT.